These 8 T cell receptor beta chains came from one sample sequenced in a study of blood T cells in healthy people across ages. The authors ran a second PCR of about 6 to 11 cycles using a sample-barcoded 5' primer and a J-beta primer mix. MiXCR, applied by TCRdb to the 5' RACE reads, yields one record per CDR3 protein. The table has hundreds of thousands of distinct CDR3 sequences, about 30% seen once; the top ten hold roughly a sixth. Sequenced: blood. The receptor set was obtained from a woman of 80 years or more in good health.

This clonotype was seen a handful of times. This may be a read error: a much more frequent sequence differs by one nucleotide. CDR3 loop: CSAGGFGSLNEKRFF. The CDR3 DNA follows: TGCAGTGCCGGAGGTTTCGGGAGCCTTAATGAAAAACGGTTTTTT. The chain joins TRBV20-1 to TRBJ1-4, with no clear D. Germline CDR1 and CDR2: DFQATT and SNEGSKA (reference sequence). The CDR3 has 15 amino acids.

The chain couples TRBV4-2 to TRBJ2-1; 15 bases line up with TRBD2. The CDR3 totals 19 residues. CDR1 is LGHNA, CDR2 YNFKEQ, per germline. The trim removed 0 bases at V and 10 bases at J, leaving 13 bases unmatched. The CDR3 DNA reads as TGTGCCAGCAGCCAAGATAGAGGGACTAGCGGGGGGTCCTACTACGAGCAGTTCTTC. Amino acids: CASSQDRGTSGGSYYEQFF.

As regards this clonotype: One junction end does not reproduce the germline sequence, and a read error may be involved. The rearrangement joins TRBV11-3 to TRBJ1-2; D is ambiguous. Germline V gene sequence: CDR1 SGHNT, CDR2 YENEEA. This CDR3 is 14 amino acids long. The CDR3 DNA reads as TGTGCCAACAGCGCTGATCCCTATCCTTATGGCTACACCTTC. Residues: CANSADPYPYGYTF.

Many counts were recorded for this clonotype. The genes are TRBV7-8 and TRBJ1-2, with D hard to call. Germline lookup yields CDR1 SGHVS and CDR2 FQNEAQ. Trimming took 3 bases from V and 8 from J, leaving 19 bases between them. This CDR3 is 15 amino acids long. CDR3 in DNA: TGTGCCAGCAGCTTCCGCTCGAGGAGGAGGGAAGGCTACACCTTC. Its translation is CASSFRSRRREGYTF.

CDR3 DNA sequence: TGTGCCAGCAGTCCTAGACTTAATCAGCCCCAGCATTTT. Translated, it gives CASSPRLNQPQHF. The J gene is TRBJ1-5, the V gene TRBV12-3 or TRBV12-4; D not resolved. The ends were cut back, 5 bases at V and 4 bases at J, with 9 bases in the middle. The CDR3 is 13 residues long.

The rearrangement joins TRBV19 to TRBJ2-5; 8 nucleotides match TRBD1. CDR1 is LNHDA and CDR2 is SQIVND in the germline V gene (reference sequence). The ends lost 5 bases at V and 5 bases at J; junction bases unmatched: 10. The CDR3 spans 15 residues. CDR3 in DNA: TGTGCCAGTAGTCCCAGGACAGGGACGGAGGAGACCCAGTACTTC. Its protein product is CASSPRTGTEETQYF.

There are a few counts of this clonotype. The chain carries TRBV9 and TRBJ2-2, with 9 bases identical to TRBD1. With 0 bases clipped from V and 5 bases from J, the junction kept 5 bases outside the gene matches. Germline assignment: CDR1 SGDLS and CDR2 YYNGEE. This CDR3 is built from 16 residues. CDR3 nucleotide sequence: TGTGCCAGCAGCGTAGCGGGACAGGGTCCGACCGGGGAGCTGTTTTTT. It translates to CASSVAGQGPTGELFF.

On this clonotype: Being one base from a much bigger clone, this may be a read error. The genes are TRBV6-6 and TRBJ2-1, with TRBD1 matching 9 bases. V was clipped by 7 bases and J by 2 bases; unmatched bases: 3. CDR1 MNHNY and CDR2 SVGAGI come from the germline V gene (reference sequence). This CDR3 is 14 amino acids long. The CDR3 DNA sequence: TGTGCCAGCACCTGGGACAGGGCCTACAATGAGCAGTTCTTC. It codes for CASTWDRAYNEQFF.